This passage covers 31 T cell receptor beta chains from one sample sequenced in a study of blood T cell repertoires in COVID-19. The protocol was immunoSEQ multiplex PCR, while the TCRdb copy is restricted to in-frame clones and leaves out a portion. The data show some 220,000 clones, about nine tenths seen once. The sample was PBMCs or T cells enriched from blood (not recorded which). The source is a woman in her fifties or sixties in a cohort exposed to, infected with or recovered from COVID-19 (not recorded which).

This chain links TRBV6-5 with TRBJ1-5; D is possibly TRBD1 (5 bases). This CDR3 has 13 amino acids. Germline CDR1 is MNHEY and CDR2 is SVGAGI. Trimming pared 5 bases from V and 6 bases from J, leaving 11 bases between. CDR3: CASSRGSGQPQHF. DNA of the CDR3: TGTGCCAGCAGTAGGGGATCTGGTCAGCCCCAGCATTTT.

The chain carries TRBV4-2 and TRBJ1-6, with 7 bases aligning to TRBD1. CDR3 length equals 15 residues. With 3 bases clipped from V and 7 bases from J, the junction kept 6 bases outside the gene matches. CDR1 is LGHNA, CDR2 YNFKEQ, per germline. The chain's CDR3 is CASSHPGQINSPLHF. CDR3 in DNA: TGTGCCAGCAGCCACCCGGGACAGATAAATTCACCCCTCCACTTT.

Turning to this clone: The identical CDR3 is also encoded by other nucleotide sequences in the sample. The V call is TRBV3-1 (or the pseudogene TRBV3-2), the J call TRBJ1-1, with D unclear. V shed 1 base and J shed 1 base, with 7 bases lying between them. The germline V gene has CDR1 LGHDT and CDR2 YNNKEL (reference sequence). The CDR3 totals 14 residues. CDR3 coding DNA: TGTGCCAGCAGCCAAGTTTCGGGGAACACTGAAGCTTTCTTT. Its translation: CASSQVSGNTEAFF.

The chain recombines TRBV24-1 with TRBJ2-3; D is uncertain. The V and J ends lost 0 bases and 2 bases respectively, with 5 bases between them. CDR1 is KGHDR, CDR2 SFDVKD, per germline. This CDR3 has 14 residues. CDR3 residues: CATSDLPSTDTQYF. CDR3 in DNA: TGTGCCACCAGTGATTTGCCGTCCACAGATACGCAGTATTTT.

The count of this clone is one. This chain connects TRBV5-5 to TRBJ1-2, with 10 bases aligning to TRBD1. Germline CDR1 SGHKS, CDR2 YYEKEE (reference sequence). V was clipped by 2 bases and J by 4 bases; unmatched bases: 5. The CDR3 consists of 15 residues. CDR3 coding DNA: TGTGCCAGCAGCTTAGGGGGACAGGGGAGCTATGGCTACACCTTC. Translated: CASSLGGQGSYGYTF.

The chain has TRBV7-2 and TRBJ2-3; TRBD2 matches at 10 bases. J was trimmed by 2 bases and V by 4 bases; bases with no gene match: 9. The germline gives CDR1 SGHTA, CDR2 FQGNSA. This CDR3 has 17 residues. The CDR3 nucleotides read TGTGCCAGCAGCTCGGGACTAGCGACGGGGGCCACAGATACGCAGTATTTT. Translation gives CASSSGLATGATDTQYF.

This rearrangement joins TRBV12-3 or TRBV12-4 to TRBJ1-2; 8 bases fit TRBD1. This CDR3 has 13 residues. After removal of 1 base from V and 8 bases from J, the junction contained 3 bases not matched to a gene. The CDR3 DNA follows: TGTGCCAGCAGTTTAGGGGACAGGAAGGGCTACACCTTC. Protein sequence: CASSLGDRKGYTF.

V is TRBV11-2 and J is TRBJ1-1; D possibly corresponds to TRBD1 (6 bases). Trimming pared 2 bases from V and 1 base from J, leaving 8 bases between. The V gene's germline CDR1 is SGHAT and CDR2 FQNNGV. This CDR3 contains 14 residues. The CDR3 is CASSLTGRNTEAFF. The CDR3 nucleotides are TGTGCCAGCAGCTTAACAGGGAGGAACACTGAAGCTTTCTTT. The full variable domain, in which reference TRBV11-2 and TRBJ1-1 provide the parts outside the CDR3, is EAGVAQSPRYKIIEKRQSVAFWCNPISGHATLYWYQQILGQGPKLLIQFQNNGVVDDSQLPKDRFSAERLKGVDSTLKIQPAKLEDSAVYLCASSLTGRNTEAFFGQGTRLTVV.

This chain uses TRBV5-4 with TRBJ2-5, with 9 bases fitting TRBD1. With 2 bases clipped from V and 5 bases from J, the junction kept 7 bases outside the gene matches. Germline CDR1 and CDR2: SGHNT and YYREEE (reference sequence). The CDR3 length is 15 residues. CDR3 DNA sequence: TGTGCCAGCAGCTTCAACAGGGGGCGGGCGGAGACCCAGTACTTC. Amino acids: CASSFNRGRAETQYF. Full variable domain (remainder filled in from reference TRBV5-4 and TRBJ2-5): ETGVTQSPTHLIKTRGQQVTLRCSSQSGHNTVSWYQQALGQGPQFIFQYYREEENGRGNFPPRFSGLQFPNYSSELNVNALELDDSALYLCASSFNRGRAETQYFGPGTRLLVL.

The chain carries TRBV14 and TRBJ1-1, with 7 bases matching TRBD1. The CDR3 has 14 amino acids. V was clipped by 4 bases and J by 4 bases; unmatched bases: 6. Germline assignment: CDR1 SGHDN and CDR2 FVKESK. As DNA, the CDR3 is TGTGCCAGCAGCCGTTTGGCAGGGGGCACTGAAGCTTTCTTT. This codes for CASSRLAGGTEAFF. Based on the CDR3 plus reference TRBV14 and TRBJ1-1, the full variable domain is EAGVTQFPSHSVIEKGQTVTLRCDPISGHDNLYWYRRVMGKEIKFLLHFVKESKQDESGMPNNRFLAERTGGTYSTLKVQPAELEDSGVYFCASSRLAGGTEAFFGQGTRLTVV.

The rearrangement uses TRBV3-1 (or the pseudogene TRBV3-2) and TRBJ1-5, with D hard to call. The CDR3 extends over 16 amino acids. Looked up from germline, CDR1 is LGHDT and CDR2 is YNNKEL (reference sequence). Trimming shortened V by 1 base and J by 6 bases, and 16 bases separated the two germline ends. This chain's CDR3 is CASSQGLEGWSQPQHF. The CDR3 nucleotides are TGTGCCAGCAGCCAAGGGTTGGAGGGATGGAGTCAGCCCCAGCATTTT.

This clone showed up just once. The chain recombines TRBV19 with TRBJ2-1, with D maybe TRBD2 (6 bases). CDR3 length equals 18 residues. Trimming left V 9 bases short and J 2 bases short, with 26 bases between. Germline-derived CDR1 and CDR2 are LNHDA and SQIVND (reference sequence). CDR3 residues: CARTPPTGGGVTYNEQFF. The CDR3 DNA reads TGTGCCAGAACTCCCCCAACTGGAGGCGGGGTGACCTACAATGAGCAGTTCTTC.

A single count supports this clone. The chain employs TRBV9 and TRBJ1-4; weak D call: TRBD1 (5 bases). The CDR3 has 13 amino acids. Trimming shortened V by 0 bases and J by 6 bases, and 6 bases separated the two germline ends. Germline V gene lookup returns CDR1 SGDLS and CDR2 YYNGEE. CDR3 residues: CASSVGGDEKLFF. CDR3 in DNA: TGTGCCAGCAGCGTAGGGGGGGATGAAAAACTGTTTTTT.

This chain connects TRBV24-1 to TRBJ1-2, with D possibly being TRBD1 (5 bases). CDR3 size: 15 residues. The V gene's germline CDR1 is KGHDR and CDR2 SFDVKD. V lost 2 bases and J lost 4, with 13 bases in between. CDR3 residues: CATSDSGRGTYGYTF. CDR3 DNA sequence: TGTGCCACCAGTGATTCTGGTCGCGGGACCTATGGCTACACCTTC.

This clone is a singleton in its sample. The chain is built from TRBV4-3 and TRBJ2-2, with 7 bases identical to TRBD2. The CDR3 runs to 15 residues. The germline CDR1 and CDR2 sequences are LGHNA and YSLEER. With V trimmed by 1 base and J by 5 bases, 4 bases remained unmatched. The CDR3 DNA sequence: TGCGCCAGCAGCCAAGCATTTAGCGGGACCGGGGAGCTGTTTTTT. Encoded protein: CASSQAFSGTGELFF.

This sequence joins TRBV7-9 and TRBJ1-4; D possibly corresponds to TRBD1 (5 bases). The V end lost 5 bases, the J end lost 6 bases, and 16 bases lay between the germline ends. Looked up from germline, CDR1 is SEHNR and CDR2 is FQNEAQ (reference sequence). This CDR3 comprises 15 residues. In DNA form, the CDR3 reads TGTGCCAGCAGCCCCGTCGGGGGAGGGGATGAAAAACTGTTTTTT. Protein sequence: CASSPVGGGDEKLFF. Based on the CDR3 plus reference TRBV7-9 and TRBJ1-4, the full variable domain is DTGVSQNPRHKITKRGQNVTFRCDPISEHNRLYWYRQTLGQGPEFLTYFQNEAQLEKSRLLSDRFSAERPKGSFSTLEIQRTEQGDSAMYLCASSPVGGGDEKLFFGSGTQLSVL.

The chain has TRBV18 and TRBJ1-5, with TRBD1 matching 8 bases. The germline V gene has CDR1 KGHSH and CDR2 LQKENI. Trimming removed 3 bases from V and 7 bases from J; junction bases left unmatched: 5. The CDR3 contains 14 residues. The CDR3 coding sequence is TGTGCCAGCTCACCGGCAGGGGGCCTCCAGCCCCAGCATTTT. It encodes CASSPAGGLQPQHF.

This rearrangement joins TRBV7-3 to TRBJ1-2, with D hard to call. The CDR3 loop spans 13 amino acids. Trimming removed 1 base from V and 8 bases from J, with 11 bases in between. The V gene's germline CDR1 is SGHTA and CDR2 FQGTGA. The CDR3, as DNA: TGTGCCAGCAGCTTAATCCCCTACTCGGGCTACACCTTC. Protein product: CASSLIPYSGYTF.

The V gene is TRBV3-1 (or the pseudogene TRBV3-2), the J gene TRBJ1-3, with 9 positions matching TRBD1. The CDR3 has 15 residues. The V gene's germline CDR1 is LGHDT and CDR2 YNNKEL (reference sequence). V was clipped by 5 bases and J by 4 bases; unmatched bases: 6. CDR3 nucleotides: TGTGCCAGCAGCTCCGGGACAGGGTCCGGAAACACCATATATTTT. Amino acids: CASSSGTGSGNTIYF.

V and J are TRBV19 and TRBJ1-1, with TRBD1 identical over 7 bases. Germline CDR1 is LNHDA and CDR2 is SQIVND (reference sequence). Germline trimming cut 8 bases from V and 5 bases from J; bases unmatched to any gene: 8. This CDR3 has 13 amino acids. The CDR3 here is CASRQGGGTEAFF. The DNA of the CDR3 is TGTGCCAGTCGTCAGGGGGGTGGTACTGAAGCTTTCTTT.

The gene calls are TRBV11-2 and TRBJ2-7; perhaps TRBD1 as D (6 bases). CDR3 length: 17 amino acids. Trimming shortened V by 5 bases and J by 4 bases, and 24 bases separated the two germline ends. Germline-derived CDR1 and CDR2 are SGHAT and FQNNGV. As DNA, the CDR3 is TGTGCCAGCAGCCACGCTGAATTACAGGGTGGGATTTACGAGCAGTACTTC. Its protein is CASSHAELQGGIYEQYF.

The J gene is TRBJ2-3, the V gene TRBV9; 8 bases agree with TRBD2. The V gene end was trimmed by 3 bases and the J gene end by 5 bases; junction bases not matched to a gene: 11. The length of the CDR3 is 16 residues. Per germline, CDR1 SGDLS and CDR2 YYNGEE. The CDR3 reads CASSGQNGGAIDTQYF. The CDR3 DNA sequence: TGTGCCAGCAGCGGACAGAACGGGGGGGCCATAGATACGCAGTATTTT.

This rearrangement joins TRBV9 to TRBJ2-5; 11 nucleotides match TRBD2. The CDR3 extends over 20 amino acids. The ends lost 3 bases at V and 0 bases at J; junction bases unmatched: 16. In germline, CDR1 is SGDLS, CDR2 YYNGEE. The CDR3 DNA sequence: TGTGCCAGCAGCGAAGAGGAGGGTCGGGGACTAGCGGCCCACCAAGAGACCCAGTACTTC. Amino acids: CASSEEEGRGLAAHQETQYF.

The chain links TRBV24-1 to TRBJ1-1, with 11 nucleotides matching TRBD1. Trimming removed 7 bases from V and 5 bases from J; junction bases left unmatched: 5. Looked up from germline, CDR1 is KGHDR and CDR2 is SFDVKD. The CDR3 spans 14 residues. As DNA, the CDR3 is TGTGCCACCAGCCCGGGACAGGGGGATACTGAAGCTTTCTTT. Its translation: CATSPGQGDTEAFF.

The rearrangement links TRBV6-1 to TRBJ1-2; tentative D call: TRBD1 (6 bases). Looked up from germline, CDR1 is MNHNS and CDR2 is SASEGT. V gave up 1 base and J gave up 7 bases, with 13 bases separating them. The CDR3 is 14 residues long. This chain's CDR3 is CASSEVRGRGGYTF. CDR3 nucleotides: TGTGCCAGCAGTGAAGTCAGGGGACGAGGTGGCTACACCTTC.

The rearrangement joins TRBV10-3 to TRBJ1-5, with 7 bases fitting TRBD1. CDR1 and CDR2 from the germline V gene are ENHRY and SYGVKD. The CDR3 sequence is 14 residues long. Trimming took 10 bases from V and 0 from J; bases not matched to a gene: 6. CDR3 loop: CASTGQVSNQPQHF. The CDR3 coding sequence is TGTGCCAGTACTGGACAGGTTAGCAATCAGCCCCAGCATTTT.

The rearrangement uses TRBV19 and TRBJ1-4, with D perhaps matching TRBD1 (6 bases). This CDR3 spans 13 amino acids. The ends were cut back, 7 bases at V and 8 bases at J, with 14 bases in the middle. CDR1 LNHDA and CDR2 SQIVND come from the germline V gene (reference sequence). CDR3 region: CASTTDSREKLFF. CDR3 in DNA: TGTGCCAGTACCACGGACAGCAGGGAAAAACTGTTTTTT.

The chain uses TRBV6-5 and TRBJ1-2; TRBD1 is a possible D gene (5 bases). The V gene lost 6 bases and the J gene lost 4 bases, with 9 bases spanning the gap. CDR1 is MNHEY and CDR2 is SVGAGI in the germline V gene. The CDR3 loop spans 12 amino acids. CDR3 sequence reads: CASSREGYGYTF. The CDR3 region has the DNA TGTGCCAGCAGCAGGGAGGGCTATGGCTACACCTTC.

The chain couples TRBV7-9 to TRBJ1-5; possible D gene TRBD1, 6 bases. CDR1 is SEHNR, CDR2 FQNEAQ, per germline (reference sequence). The CDR3 loop spans 15 amino acids. Between the trimmed V and J ends, which lost 5 bases and 0 bases, there was a span of 11 bases. The CDR3 nucleotides read TGTGCCAGCAGCAGGACAGACGATAGCAATCAGCCCCAGCATTTT. Protein sequence: CASSRTDDSNQPQHF. The full variable domain, its missing parts supplied by reference TRBV7-9 and TRBJ1-5, is DTGVSQNPRHKITKRGQNVTFRCDPISEHNRLYWYRQTLGQGPEFLTYFQNEAQLEKSRLLSDRFSAERPKGSFSTLEIQRTEQGDSAMYLCASSRTDDSNQPQHFGDGTRLSIL.

The rearrangement links TRBV19 to TRBJ1-5, with D possibly being TRBD1 (6 bases). Trimming shortened V by 10 bases and J by 5 bases, and 15 bases separated the two germline ends. This CDR3 is built from 13 residues. The germline gives CDR1 LNHDA, CDR2 SQIVND (reference sequence). CDR3 DNA: TGTGCCACCAACCGGGACATATATCAGCCCCAGCATTTT. Amino acids: CATNRDIYQPQHF.

The chain uses TRBV19 and TRBJ1-2; D perhaps matches TRBD1 (5 bases). Trimming removed 0 bases at V and 2 bases at J, with 7 bases between. The CDR3 sequence is 14 residues long. The germline V gene encodes CDR1 LNHDA and CDR2 SQIVND (reference sequence). CDR3 bases: TGTGCCAGTAGTATAGACAGGACAAACTATGGCTACACCTTC. It is translated as CASSIDRTNYGYTF.